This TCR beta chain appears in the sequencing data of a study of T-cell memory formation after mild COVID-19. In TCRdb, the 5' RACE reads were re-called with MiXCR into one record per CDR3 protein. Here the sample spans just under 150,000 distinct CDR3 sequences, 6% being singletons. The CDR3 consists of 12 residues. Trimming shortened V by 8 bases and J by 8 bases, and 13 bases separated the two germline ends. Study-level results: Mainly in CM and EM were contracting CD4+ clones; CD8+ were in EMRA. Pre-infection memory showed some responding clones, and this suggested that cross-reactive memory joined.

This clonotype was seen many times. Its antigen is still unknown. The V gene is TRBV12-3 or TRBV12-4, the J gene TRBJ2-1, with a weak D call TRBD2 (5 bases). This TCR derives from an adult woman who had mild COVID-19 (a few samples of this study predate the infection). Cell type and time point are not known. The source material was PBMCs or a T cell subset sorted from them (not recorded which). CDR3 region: CASLLLVDEQFF. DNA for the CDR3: TGTGCCAGCCTCTTACTAGTCGATGAGCAGTTCTTC.